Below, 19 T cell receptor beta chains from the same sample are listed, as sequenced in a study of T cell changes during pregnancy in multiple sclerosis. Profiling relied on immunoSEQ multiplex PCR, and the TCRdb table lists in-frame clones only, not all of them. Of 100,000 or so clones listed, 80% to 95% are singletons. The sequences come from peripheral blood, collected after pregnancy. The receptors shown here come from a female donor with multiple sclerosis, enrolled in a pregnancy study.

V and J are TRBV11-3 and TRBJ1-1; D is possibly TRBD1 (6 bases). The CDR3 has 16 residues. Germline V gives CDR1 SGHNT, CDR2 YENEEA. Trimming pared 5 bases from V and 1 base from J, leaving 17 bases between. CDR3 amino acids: CASSVRPLQGNTEAFF. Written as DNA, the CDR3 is TGTGCCAGCAGCGTTCGACCGCTACAGGGGAACACTGAAGCTTTCTTT.

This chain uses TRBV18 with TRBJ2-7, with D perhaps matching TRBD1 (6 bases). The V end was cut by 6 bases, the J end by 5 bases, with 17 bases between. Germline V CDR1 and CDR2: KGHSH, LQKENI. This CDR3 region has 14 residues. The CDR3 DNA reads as TGTGCCAGCTCGCCCCTCAACCAGGGGCACGAGCAGTACTTC. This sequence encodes CASSPLNQGHEQYF. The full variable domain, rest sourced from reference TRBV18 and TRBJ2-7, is NAGVMQNPRHLVRRRGQEARLRCSPMKGHSHVYWYRQLPEEGLKFMVYLQKENIIDESGMPKERFSAEFPKEGPSILRIQQVVRGDSAAYFCASSPLNQGHEQYFGPGTRLTVT.

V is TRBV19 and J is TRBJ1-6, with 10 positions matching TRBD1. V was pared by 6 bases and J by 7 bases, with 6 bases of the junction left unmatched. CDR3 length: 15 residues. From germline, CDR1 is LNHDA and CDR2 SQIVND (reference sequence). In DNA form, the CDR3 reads TGTGCCAGTAGCATGGGACAGGGGAACAATTCACCCCTCCACTTT. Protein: CASSMGQGNNSPLHF.

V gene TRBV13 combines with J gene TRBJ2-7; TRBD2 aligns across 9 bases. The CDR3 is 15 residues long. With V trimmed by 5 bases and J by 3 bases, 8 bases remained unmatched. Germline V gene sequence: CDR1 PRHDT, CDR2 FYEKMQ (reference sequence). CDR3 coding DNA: TGTGCCAGCAGCAACCCGACTAGCGGATTCTACGAGCAGTACTTC. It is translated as CASSNPTSGFYEQYF.

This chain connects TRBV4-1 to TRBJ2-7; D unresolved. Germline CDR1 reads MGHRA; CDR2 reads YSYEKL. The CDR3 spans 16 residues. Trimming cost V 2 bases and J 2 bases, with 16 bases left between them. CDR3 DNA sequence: TGCGCCAGCAGCCAAAGAGCTGGCGGATCCCCCTACGAGCAGTACTTC. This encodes CASSQRAGGSPYEQYF.

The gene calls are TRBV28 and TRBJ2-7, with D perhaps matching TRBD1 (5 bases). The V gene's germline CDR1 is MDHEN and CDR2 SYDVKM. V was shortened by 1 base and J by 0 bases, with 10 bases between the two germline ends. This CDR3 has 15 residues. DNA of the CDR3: TGTGCCAGCAGTTTATTCCAGGGAATCTCCTACGAGCAGTACTTC. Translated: CASSLFQGISYEQYF.

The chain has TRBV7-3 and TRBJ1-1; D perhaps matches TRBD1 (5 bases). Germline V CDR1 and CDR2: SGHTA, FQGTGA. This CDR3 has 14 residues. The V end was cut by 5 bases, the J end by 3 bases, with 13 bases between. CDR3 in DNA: TGTGCCAGCAGCATTCAGGGCGGGGACACTGAAGCTTTCTTT. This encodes CASSIQGGDTEAFF.

DNA of the CDR3: TGTGCCAGCAGCTCGACAGGGCTGACAACTAATGAAAAACTGTTTTTT. This sequence encodes CASSSTGLTTNEKLFF. The chain has TRBV11-2 and TRBJ1-4; 7 nucleotides match TRBD1. The CDR3 sequence is 16 residues long. The germline CDR1 and CDR2 sequences are SGHAT and FQNNGV. V lost 4 bases to trimming and J lost 0 bases; unmatched junction nucleotides: 5.

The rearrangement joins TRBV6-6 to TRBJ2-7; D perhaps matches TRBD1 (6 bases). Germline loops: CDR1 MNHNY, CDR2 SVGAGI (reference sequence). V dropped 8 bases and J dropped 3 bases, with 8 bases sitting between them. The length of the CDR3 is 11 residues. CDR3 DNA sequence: TGTGCCAGCTCAGGGGACTACGAGCAGTACTTC. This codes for CASSGDYEQYF.

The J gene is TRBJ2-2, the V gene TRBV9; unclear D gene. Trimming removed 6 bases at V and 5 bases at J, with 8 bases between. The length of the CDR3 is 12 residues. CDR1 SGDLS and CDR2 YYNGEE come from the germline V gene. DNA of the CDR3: TGTGCCAGCAATTCCTTTACCGGGGAGCTGTTTTTT. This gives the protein CASNSFTGELFF.

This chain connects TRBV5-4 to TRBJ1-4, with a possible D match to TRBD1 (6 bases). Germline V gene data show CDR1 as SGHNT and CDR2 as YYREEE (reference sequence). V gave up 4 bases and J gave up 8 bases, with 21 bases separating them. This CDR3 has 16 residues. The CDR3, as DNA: TGTGCCAGCAGCAAAGGGGGGAGGGACTTAACCGAAAAACTGTTTTTT. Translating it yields CASSKGGRDLTEKLFF. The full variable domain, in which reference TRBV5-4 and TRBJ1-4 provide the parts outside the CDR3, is ETGVTQSPTHLIKTRGQQVTLRCSSQSGHNTVSWYQQALGQGPQFIFQYYREEENGRGNFPPRFSGLQFPNYSSELNVNALELDDSALYLCASSKGGRDLTEKLFFGSGTQLSVL.

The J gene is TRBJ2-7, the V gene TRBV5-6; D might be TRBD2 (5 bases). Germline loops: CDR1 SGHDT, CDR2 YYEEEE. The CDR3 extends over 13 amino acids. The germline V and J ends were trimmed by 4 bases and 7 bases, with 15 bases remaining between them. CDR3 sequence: CASSRNLRVEQYF. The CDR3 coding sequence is TGTGCCAGCAGCCGCAACCTGCGGGTGGAGCAGTACTTC.

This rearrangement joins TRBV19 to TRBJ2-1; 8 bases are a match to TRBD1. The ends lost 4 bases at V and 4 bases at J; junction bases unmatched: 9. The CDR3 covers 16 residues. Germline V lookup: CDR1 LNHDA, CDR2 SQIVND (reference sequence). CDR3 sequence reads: CASSRSGQESYNEQFF. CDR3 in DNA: TGTGCCAGTAGTAGATCGGGACAGGAGTCATACAATGAGCAGTTCTTC.

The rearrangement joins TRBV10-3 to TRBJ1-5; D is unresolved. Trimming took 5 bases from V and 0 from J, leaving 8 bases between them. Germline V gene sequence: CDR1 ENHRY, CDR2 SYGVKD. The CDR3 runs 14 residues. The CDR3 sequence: CAISRDYSNQPQHF. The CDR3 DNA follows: TGTGCCATCAGTCGCGACTATAGCAATCAGCCCCAGCATTTT.

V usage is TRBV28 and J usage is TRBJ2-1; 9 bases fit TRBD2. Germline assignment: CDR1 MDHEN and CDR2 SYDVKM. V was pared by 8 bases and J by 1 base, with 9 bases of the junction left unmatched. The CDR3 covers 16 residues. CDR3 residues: CASPPIAGDSYNEQFF. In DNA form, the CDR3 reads TGTGCCAGCCCGCCCATAGCGGGAGATTCCTACAATGAGCAGTTCTTC.

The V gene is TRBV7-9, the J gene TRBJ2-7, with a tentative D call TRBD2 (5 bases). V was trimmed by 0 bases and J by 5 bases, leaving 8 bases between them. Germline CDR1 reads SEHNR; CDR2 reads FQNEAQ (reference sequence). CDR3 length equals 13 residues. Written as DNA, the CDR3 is TGTGCCAGCAGCTTAGCTCGAGGGAACGAGCAGTACTTC. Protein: CASSLARGNEQYF.

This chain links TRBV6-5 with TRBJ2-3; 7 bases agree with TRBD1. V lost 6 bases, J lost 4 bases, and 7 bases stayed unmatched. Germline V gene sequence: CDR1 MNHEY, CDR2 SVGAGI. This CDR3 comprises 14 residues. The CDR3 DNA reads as TGTGCCAGCAGAAGACAGGGAAAGGCAGATACGCAGTATTTT. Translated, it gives CASRRQGKADTQYF.

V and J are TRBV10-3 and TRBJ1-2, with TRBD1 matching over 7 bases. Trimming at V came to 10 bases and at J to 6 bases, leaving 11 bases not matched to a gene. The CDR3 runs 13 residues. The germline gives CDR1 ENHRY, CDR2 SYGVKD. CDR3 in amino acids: CATSIDRADGYTF. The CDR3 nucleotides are TGTGCCACCTCAATAGACAGGGCAGATGGCTACACCTTC.

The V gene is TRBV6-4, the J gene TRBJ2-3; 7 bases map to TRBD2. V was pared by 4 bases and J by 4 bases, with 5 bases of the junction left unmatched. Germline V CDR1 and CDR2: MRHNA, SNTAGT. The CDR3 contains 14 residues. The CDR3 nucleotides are TGTGCCAGCAGTGCCGCGGGAGTAGCAGATACGCAGTATTTT. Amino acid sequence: CASSAAGVADTQYF.